Below, 13 T cell receptor beta chains from the same sample are listed, as sequenced in a study of OX40 agonist ivuxolimab in advanced cancers. This table comes from immunoSEQ multiplex PCR, and its TCRdb copy is limited to in-frame clones, with some not included. This sample has under 20,000 clones, with about 90% found just once. Sequenced material: CD4+ or CD8+ T cells sorted from blood, taken in a trial of the OX40 agonist ivuxolimab. The receptors here all came from an adult with an advanced solid tumor such as melanoma, head and neck, liver or kidney cancer.

This clone was seen a single time. J is TRBJ2-7 and V is TRBV11-2, with 7 bases identical to TRBD2. The J segment lost 0 bases and the V segment lost 5 bases, leaving 1 base of the junction unmatched. The CDR3 sequence is 13 residues long. Germline V gives CDR1 SGHAT, CDR2 FQNNGV. The CDR3 sequence is CASSGGVSYEQYF. The CDR3 DNA reads TGTGCCAGCAGCGGGGGGGTCTCCTACGAGCAGTACTTC.

This rearrangement joins TRBV13 to TRBJ2-3; 10 nucleotides align to TRBD1. The J segment lost 4 bases and the V segment lost 7 bases, leaving 8 bases of the junction unmatched. The germline gives CDR1 PRHDT, CDR2 FYEKMQ (reference sequence). CDR3 length equals 15 residues. CDR3 region: CASIQGQGIPDTQYF. The CDR3 DNA follows: TGTGCCAGCATCCAGGGACAGGGGATCCCAGATACGCAGTATTTT.

V gene TRBV2 combines with J gene TRBJ2-2; TRBD1 aligns across 9 bases. Germline V gene data show CDR1 as SNHLY and CDR2 as FYNNEI. The CDR3 is made up of 15 amino acids. V gave up 7 bases and J gave up 5 bases; unmatched junction bases: 8. CDR3 bases: TGTGCCAGCACCGCGGGACAGGGACGTACCGGGGAGCTGTTTTTT. Its protein product is CASTAGQGRTGELFF. The full variable domain, its missing parts supplied by reference TRBV2 and TRBJ2-2, is EPEVTQTPSHQVTQMGQEVILRCVPISNHLYFYWYRQILGQKVEFLVSFYNNEISEKSEIFDDQFSVERPDGSNFTLKIRSTKLEDSAMYFCASTAGQGRTGELFFGEGSRLTVL.

V usage is TRBV9 and J usage is TRBJ2-3; TRBD1 or TRBD2 may be the D gene (6 bases each). In germline, CDR1 is SGDLS, CDR2 YYNGEE. This CDR3 spans 12 amino acids. Between the trimmed V and J ends, which lost 4 bases and 11 bases, there was a span of 14 bases. CDR3 region: CASSPGDLGQYF. CDR3 coding DNA: TGTGCCAGCAGCCCAGGGGACTTGGGGCAGTATTTT.

This clone was found once. The V call is TRBV28, the J call TRBJ2-7; D remains unclear. V was shortened by 5 bases and J by 2 bases, with 13 bases between the two germline ends. Germline CDR1 is MDHEN and CDR2 is SYDVKM. The CDR3 is 14 amino acids. In nucleotides, the CDR3 is TGTGCCAGCAGTCCCCGAGTGGAAGCCTACGAGCAGTACTTC. Amino acid sequence: CASSPRVEAYEQYF.

J is TRBJ2-7 and V is TRBV11-2; no definite D call. The germline gives CDR1 SGHAT, CDR2 FQNNGV. V gave up 8 bases and J gave up 6 bases, with 11 bases separating them. This CDR3 is 11 amino acids long. CDR3 sequence reads: CASGITGEQYF. The CDR3 DNA is TGTGCCAGCGGAATCACCGGCGAGCAGTACTTC.

The chain recombines TRBV7-2 with TRBJ1-2, with D tentatively TRBD1 (6 bases). The germline V and J ends were trimmed by 1 base and 6 bases, with 15 bases remaining between them. CDR1 is SGHTA, CDR2 FQGNSA, per germline. CDR3 length: 15 amino acids. Written as DNA, the CDR3 is TGTGCCAGCAGCTTAGATTGGGCAGGGGTCGATGGCTACACCTTC. Its protein product is CASSLDWAGVDGYTF.

For this clone: Other DNA sequences in this sample translate to the same CDR3. This chain joins TRBV2 and TRBJ1-2; 7 bases map to TRBD1. The ends lost 1 base at V and 4 bases at J; junction bases unmatched: 0. The CDR3 extends over 13 amino acids. Germline V CDR1 and CDR2: SNHLY, FYNNEI. The chain's CDR3 is CASSEGQGYGYTF. The CDR3 DNA reads TGTGCCAGCAGTGAAGGACAGGGCTATGGCTACACCTTC.

This clone showed up just once. The rearrangement joins TRBV9 to TRBJ1-2, with 8 bases aligning to TRBD1. The ends lost 0 bases at V and 3 bases at J; junction bases unmatched: 7. Germline V gives CDR1 SGDLS, CDR2 YYNGEE. The length of the CDR3 is 16 residues. This CDR3 reads CASSVARDRWDYGYTF. The DNA of the CDR3 is TGTGCCAGCAGCGTAGCCCGGGACAGGTGGGACTATGGCTACACCTTC. Combining the CDR3 with reference TRBV9 and TRBJ1-2 gives the whole variable domain DSGVTQTPKHLITATGQRVTLRCSPRSGDLSVYWYQQSLDQGLQFLIQYYNGEERAKGNILERFSAQQFPDLHSELNLSSLELGDSALYFCASSVARDRWDYGYTFGSGTRLTVV.

This clone was seen just once. The gene calls are TRBV30 and TRBJ2-7; D might be TRBD2 (6 bases). The V end was cut by 3 bases, the J end by 6 bases, with 9 bases between. The germline CDR1 and CDR2 sequences are GTSNPN and SVGIG (reference sequence). The CDR3 contains 11 residues. CDR3 sequence reads: CAWRVGGEQYF. The DNA for the CDR3 is TGTGCCTGGAGGGTGGGGGGCGAGCAGTACTTC.

V usage is TRBV4-3 and J usage is TRBJ2-1, with 14 bases identical to TRBD2. The CDR3 sequence is 17 residues long. With 5 bases clipped from V and 7 bases from J, the junction kept 10 bases outside the gene matches. CDR1 is LGHNA and CDR2 is YSLEER in the germline V gene. In DNA, the CDR3 is TGCGCCAGCAGCTCCCGGGAGGGACTAGCGGGAGTGAATGAGCAGTTCTTC. It specifies CASSSREGLAGVNEQFF.

This chain joins TRBV30 and TRBJ1-2; 10 positions agree with TRBD1. V shed 7 bases, J shed 6 bases, and the junction held 8 bases outside the gene matches. CDR3 length equals 13 residues. CDR1 and CDR2 from the germline V gene are GTSNPN and SVGIG (reference sequence). DNA of the CDR3: TGTGCCTCTGACCTCGGGACAGGGGATGGCTACACCTTC. Its translation: CASDLGTGDGYTF.

The J gene is TRBJ1-2, the V gene TRBV4-3, with D possibly TRBD1 on 5 matching bases. V gave up 0 bases and J gave up 4 bases, with 21 bases separating them. Germline V CDR1 and CDR2: LGHNA, YSLEER. The CDR3 has 18 residues. CDR3 DNA: TGCGCCAGCAGCCAAGATGGGGGTCGAGGGGCCAGTATCTATGGCTACACCTTC. This sequence encodes CASSQDGGRGASIYGYTF.